These 28 T cell receptor beta chains were all obtained from the same sample, sequenced in a study of control samples from healthy donors and cancer patients. The protocol was immunoSEQ multiplex PCR, while the TCRdb copy is restricted to in-frame clones and leaves out a portion. The table records 150,000 to 200,000 clones, 94% of them present only once. Sequenced input: blood. The origin of the receptors is a woman in her 40s in good health.

CDR3 bases: TGTGCCAGCAGCTGGACAGGGATTGAGCAGTTCTTC. Translated: CASSWTGIEQFF. The chain carries TRBV11-2 and TRBJ2-1; 8 positions match TRBD1. The CDR3 sequence is 12 residues long. Germline CDR1 reads SGHAT; CDR2 reads FQNNGV. V lost 4 bases to trimming and J lost 9 bases; unmatched junction nucleotides: 2.

The CDR3 DNA reads TGTGCCAGTAGGGGCAGGAGGGACACTGAAGCTTTCTTT. Translation gives CASRGRRDTEAFF. This chain connects TRBV19 to TRBJ1-1, with no clear D. Germline-derived CDR1 and CDR2 are LNHDA and SQIVND (reference sequence). There are 13 residues in the CDR3. V was shortened by 6 bases and J by 3 bases, with 11 bases between the two germline ends.

The chain links TRBV11-3 to TRBJ2-2, with 10 nucleotides matching TRBD2. The CDR3 runs to 17 residues. With 2 bases clipped from V and 7 bases from J, the junction kept 10 bases outside the gene matches. Per the germline V gene, CDR1 is SGHNT and CDR2 is YENEEA. Written as DNA, the CDR3 is TGTGCCAGCAGCTTAAGTCCCGAGCGGGGGGGAAGCGGGGAGCTGTTTTTT. Translating it yields CASSLSPERGGSGELFF.

The rearrangement uses TRBV9 and TRBJ2-3; TRBD2 matches 12 bases. The V gene's germline CDR1 is SGDLS and CDR2 YYNGEE. Germline trimming cut 3 bases from V and 2 bases from J; bases unmatched to any gene: 7. The CDR3 sequence is 17 residues long. CDR3 residues: CASSDRTSGEITDTQYF. CDR3 in DNA: TGTGCCAGCAGCGACCGGACTAGCGGGGAAATCACAGATACGCAGTATTTT.

This clone was observed a single time. The rearrangement uses TRBV11-2 and TRBJ1-2; D ambiguous. CDR1 and CDR2 from the germline V gene are SGHAT and FQNNGV. V was pared by 8 bases and J by 12 bases, with 7 bases between. CDR3 length: 8 residues. The CDR3 is CASGPHTF. The CDR3 DNA follows: TGTGCCAGCGGACCACACACCTTC.

The genes are TRBV5-6 and TRBJ2-5; the D gene is possibly TRBD2 (6 bases). This CDR3 has 14 amino acids. Germline CDR1 and CDR2: SGHDT and YYEEEE. V shed 4 bases and J shed 4 bases, with 14 bases lying between them. The CDR3 coding sequence is TGTGCCAGCAGCCGCGTTTGGAGGGGAGAGACCCAGTACTTC. Protein: CASSRVWRGETQYF.

The chain has TRBV5-1 and TRBJ1-1; TRBD1 is a possible D gene (5 bases). Trimming stripped 1 base from V and 5 bases from J, with 15 bases between. CDR1 and CDR2 from the germline V gene are SGHRS and YFSETQ. The CDR3 contains 15 residues. CDR3 DNA sequence: TGCGCCAGCAGCTTGAGGGGAGAGGGATCGACTGAAGCTTTCTTT. The encoded protein is CASSLRGEGSTEAFF.

CDR3 in amino acids: CASSLQGAGTDTQYF. The CDR3, as DNA: TGCGCCAGCAGCTTACAGGGGGCGGGCACAGATACGCAGTATTTT. The V gene is TRBV5-1, the J gene TRBJ2-3; 9 nucleotides align to TRBD1. The CDR3 is made up of 15 amino acids. Per germline, CDR1 SGHRS and CDR2 YFSETQ. Trimming took 2 bases from V and 1 from J; bases not matched to a gene: 2.

The chain employs TRBV27 and TRBJ2-7; a weak D match, TRBD1 (6 bases). V shed 6 bases and J shed 5 bases, with 11 bases lying between them. Germline-derived CDR1 and CDR2 are MNHEY and SMNVEV (reference sequence). CDR3 length: 12 residues. The DNA for the CDR3 is TGTGCCAGCAGGTCTTACAGGGACGAGCAGTACTTC. It translates to CASRSYRDEQYF.

V gene TRBV5-6 combines with J gene TRBJ1-2, with D uncertain. Germline-derived CDR1 and CDR2 are SGHDT and YYEEEE. This CDR3 has 13 residues. Trimming left V 0 bases short and J 6 bases short, with 9 bases between. CDR3 in amino acids: CASSLDGSHGYTF. CDR3 in DNA: TGTGCCAGCAGCTTGGACGGGAGTCATGGCTACACCTTC.

This rearrangement joins TRBV6-5 to TRBJ2-3; 11 nucleotides agree with TRBD2. Per the germline V gene, CDR1 is MNHEY and CDR2 is SVGAGI. V lost 10 bases to trimming and J lost 1 base; unmatched junction nucleotides: 7. CDR3 length: 15 amino acids. The CDR3 DNA is TGTGCCATCGGGACTAGCGGAGGGCGCACAGATACGCAGTATTTT. This translates into CAIGTSGGRTDTQYF.

The chain uses TRBV6-5 and TRBJ1-5; D call uncertain. Germline V gene sequence: CDR1 MNHEY, CDR2 SVGAGI. Trimming cost V 6 bases and J 1 base, with 10 bases left between them. The length of the CDR3 is 14 residues. The CDR3: CASRRIRSNQPQHF. For the CDR3, the DNA is TGTGCCAGCAGGCGCATTCGAAGCAATCAGCCCCAGCATTTT.

The CDR3 coding sequence is TGCGCCAGCAGCCAAGAAAGGGGACCAGTTGCCTACACCTTC. Translating it yields CASSQERGPVAYTF. The J gene is TRBJ1-2, the V gene TRBV4-3, with TRBD1 as a possible D gene (5 bases). This CDR3 region has 14 residues. Germline CDR1 and CDR2: LGHNA and YSLEER. Trimming pared 0 bases from V and 10 bases from J, leaving 15 bases between.

This rearrangement joins TRBV28 to TRBJ1-1; D uncertain. This CDR3 is built from 13 residues. Germline V gene sequence: CDR1 MDHEN, CDR2 SYDVKM. The V gene lost 3 bases and the J gene lost 1 base, with 6 bases spanning the gap. The CDR3 spells CASSFEGNTEAFF. For the CDR3, the DNA is TGTGCCAGCAGTTTCGAGGGGAACACTGAAGCTTTCTTT.

CDR3 sequence reads: CASSQNGDGQPQHF. As DNA, the CDR3 is TGTGCCAGTAGTCAAAATGGGGACGGTCAGCCCCAGCATTTT. The V and J genes are TRBV19 and TRBJ1-5; possible D gene TRBD1, 5 bases. The germline CDR1 and CDR2 sequences are LNHDA and SQIVND (reference sequence). The germline V and J ends were trimmed by 5 bases and 6 bases, with 14 bases remaining between them. The CDR3 extends over 14 amino acids.

This chain connects TRBV19 to TRBJ1-2; D remains ambiguous. This CDR3 comprises 13 residues. Per germline, CDR1 LNHDA and CDR2 SQIVND (reference sequence). Trimming removed 7 bases at V and 4 bases at J, with 13 bases between. Written as DNA, the CDR3 is TGTGCCAGTAACTCGGGCAGGTCCTATGGCTACACCTTC. Amino acids: CASNSGRSYGYTF.

This chain links TRBV18 with TRBJ1-2; D unresolved. CDR3 length: 14 residues. The V end lost 6 bases, the J end lost 1 base, and 12 bases lay between the germline ends. Germline lookup yields CDR1 KGHSH and CDR2 LQKENI. This CDR3 is CASSVDGHNYGYTF. CDR3 DNA: TGTGCCAGCTCCGTGGACGGGCATAACTATGGCTACACCTTC.

The chain links TRBV19 to TRBJ2-7; D gene ambiguous. V lost 8 bases to trimming and J lost 4 bases, with 12 bases between them. Germline V gene sequence: CDR1 LNHDA, CDR2 SQIVND (reference sequence). The CDR3 runs to 12 residues. The CDR3 DNA is TGTGCCAGTCGGGCCTCTGGGTACGAGCAGTACTTC. This gives the protein CASRASGYEQYF. Based on the CDR3 plus reference TRBV19 and TRBJ2-7, the full variable domain is DGGITQSPKYLFRKEGQNVTLSCEQNLNHDAMYWYRQDPGQGLRLIYYSQIVNDFQKGDIAEGYSVSREKKESFPLTVTSAQKNPTAFYLCASRASGYEQYFGPGTRLTVT.

The chain employs TRBV6-2 or TRBV6-3 and TRBJ2-7; TRBD1 or TRBD2 may be the D gene (5 bases each). The CDR3 spans 15 residues. V was shortened by 4 bases and J by 0 bases, with 13 bases between the two germline ends. Germline V lookup: CDR1 MNHEY, CDR2 SVGEGT. CDR3 sequence: CASSFSIGTSYEQYF. CDR3 bases: TGTGCCAGCAGTTTTAGCATCGGGACCTCCTACGAGCAGTACTTC.

This clone has only one observation. The chain uses TRBV4-1 and TRBJ1-4, with D hard to call. CDR1 is MGHRA, CDR2 YSYEKL, per germline. Deletions cut 2 bases from V and 3 bases from J, with 10 bases between. The CDR3 length is 15 residues. The CDR3 bases are TGCGCCAGCAGCCAAACCGTTGGGCCTAATGAAAAACTGTTTTTT. Protein: CASSQTVGPNEKLFF.

Only one count was recorded for this clone. The chain employs TRBV7-9 and TRBJ2-1; TRBD2 agrees at 11 bases. J gave up 7 bases and V 7 bases, and 9 bases lay outside the gene matches. This CDR3 is 15 amino acids long. Looked up from germline, CDR1 is SEHNR and CDR2 is FQNEAQ (reference sequence). The DNA of the CDR3 is TGTGCCAGCAACCTCGGGACTAGCGGACAGAATGAGCAGTTCTTC. Its protein product is CASNLGTSGQNEQFF. Looking up the rest from reference TRBV7-9 and TRBJ2-1 gives the full variable domain: DTGVSQNPRHKITKRGQNVTFRCDPISEHNRLYWYRQTLGQGPEFLTYFQNEAQLEKSRLLSDRFSAERPKGSFSTLEIQRTEQGDSAMYLCASNLGTSGQNEQFFGPGTRLTVL.

This clone occurred once. The genes are TRBV10-2 and TRBJ2-7; 8 bases fit TRBD2. J gave up 2 bases and V 7 bases, and 4 bases lay outside the gene matches. CDR1 WSHSY and CDR2 SAAADI come from the germline V gene. CDR3 length equals 13 residues. The DNA for the CDR3 is TGCGCCAGCAAGACTAGCGAGACCTACGAGCAGTACTTC. It codes for CASKTSETYEQYF.

In this sample, this clone turned up once. The chain carries TRBV5-5 and TRBJ1-5, with 8 bases fitting TRBD1. This CDR3 has 16 amino acids. Trimming removed 3 bases from V and 6 bases from J; junction bases left unmatched: 11. Germline V gives CDR1 SGHKS, CDR2 YYEKEE (reference sequence). The CDR3 nucleotides are TGTGCCAGCAGCTCTGTAAGGACAGGGTTGAGTCAGCCCCAGCATTTT. This gives the protein CASSSVRTGLSQPQHF.

V gene TRBV4-3 combines with J gene TRBJ1-5; TRBD1 is a possible D gene (6 bases). Germline V CDR1 and CDR2: LGHNA, YSLEER. Trimming left V 0 bases short and J 6 bases short, with 12 bases between. The CDR3 runs to 15 residues. The DNA of the CDR3 is TGCGCCAGCAGCCAAGATATGAGGGGGGGTCAGCCCCAGCATTTT. Amino acid sequence: CASSQDMRGGQPQHF.

The chain employs TRBV7-2 and TRBJ2-5, with 11 bases identical to TRBD1. CDR3 size: 16 residues. Germline V gives CDR1 SGHTA, CDR2 FQGNSA. With 1 base clipped from V and 7 bases from J, the junction kept 8 bases outside the gene matches. CDR3 region: CASSLGRTGGLGTQYF. The CDR3 DNA reads as TGTGCCAGCAGCTTAGGCAGGACAGGGGGCTTAGGGACCCAGTACTTC. Full variable domain (rest looked up from reference TRBV7-2 and TRBJ2-5): GAGVSQSPSNKVTEKGKDVELRCDPISGHTALYWYRQSLGQGLEFLIYFQGNSAPDKSGLPSDRFSAERTGGSVSTLTIQRTQQEDSAVYLCASSLGRTGGLGTQYFGPGTRLLVL.

This rearrangement joins TRBV5-1 to TRBJ2-1, with D perhaps given as TRBD1 or TRBD2 (5 bases each). V was clipped by 1 base and J by 0 bases, with 8 bases between them. The CDR3 totals 15 residues. Germline V lookup: CDR1 SGHRS, CDR2 YFSETQ. The CDR3: CASSLLGDSYNEQFF. The DNA of the CDR3 is TGCGCCAGCAGCTTGCTGGGGGACTCCTACAATGAGCAGTTCTTC.

The rearrangement links TRBV9 to TRBJ2-3; 11 bases are a match to TRBD2. CDR3 length: 14 amino acids. Trimming removed 3 bases from V and 5 bases from J; junction bases left unmatched: 2. Germline CDR1 SGDLS, CDR2 YYNGEE. CDR3 residues: CASSGSGRVDTQYF. In nucleotides, the CDR3 is TGTGCCAGCAGCGGTAGCGGGAGGGTAGATACGCAGTATTTT.

The chain carries TRBV6-6 and TRBJ2-2; 7 nucleotides align to TRBD1. Germline V gene lookup returns CDR1 MNHNY and CDR2 SVGAGI (reference sequence). This CDR3 is 14 amino acids long. Unmatched junction bases numbered 1, after V lost 6 bases and J lost 0 bases. CDR3 nucleotide sequence: TGTGCCAGCAGACAGGGGTCGAACACCGGGGAGCTGTTTTTT. As protein: CASRQGSNTGELFF.